The 13 T cell receptor beta chains given below trace back to one sample, sequenced in a study of cytomegalovirus exposure and HLA in healthy donors. Primers for the PCR totalled 60 Vbeta and 13 Jbeta. The method was immunoSEQ multiplex PCR; TCRdb's version includes in-frame clones alone and lacks a portion of them. The table includes over 95,000 clones, roughly 82% detected once. Sequenced input: PBMCs. The receptors come from a middle-aged man in good health and CMV-seropositive.

The V and J genes are TRBV6-6 and TRBJ1-5; D is unresolved. The V gene lost 2 bases and the J gene lost 6 bases, with 11 bases spanning the gap. Germline V gives CDR1 MNHNY, CDR2 SVGAGI (reference sequence). The CDR3 runs to 14 residues. CDR3 nucleotides: TGTGCCAGCAGTTACGAAGAGGGTGGTCAGCCCCAGCATTTT. It is translated as CASSYEEGGQPQHF.

The chain recombines TRBV19 with TRBJ2-5; the match to TRBD2 covers 9 bases. Germline V CDR1 and CDR2: LNHDA, SQIVND (reference sequence). V trimming: 6 bases; J trimming: 4 bases; junction bases outside the gene matches: 12. The CDR3 extends over 16 amino acids. The CDR3 here is CASSPVYQRGVETQYF. Written as DNA, the CDR3 is TGTGCCAGTAGCCCCGTATACCAGCGGGGGGTAGAGACCCAGTACTTC.

This clone appeared once. The CDR3 loop is CASSPGASGANVLTF. Written as DNA, the CDR3 is TGTGCCAGCAGCCCAGGGGCATCCGGGGCCAACGTCCTGACTTTC. V and J are TRBV28 and TRBJ2-6, with D maybe TRBD1 (6 bases). The CDR3 covers 15 residues. Germline values: CDR1 MDHEN, CDR2 SYDVKM. Trimming shortened V by 6 bases and J by 4 bases, and 13 bases separated the two germline ends.

This chain uses TRBV21-1 with TRBJ2-6; the DNA was not compared with TRBD2, the D call given in the table. TRBV21-1 is a pseudogene. CDR3 length: 18 amino acids. CDR3 sequence: CASSRLAGGTRGANGLTF. Written as DNA, the CDR3 is TGTGCCAGCAGTAGACTAGCGGGGGGAACAAGGGGGGCCAACGGCCTGACTTTC.

The V and J genes are TRBV29-1 and TRBJ2-2; the D gene is possibly TRBD1 (6 bases). The CDR3 contains 14 residues. V shed 6 bases and J shed 1 base, with 12 bases lying between them. Germline V lookup: CDR1 SQVTM, CDR2 ANQGSEA. The CDR3 is CSVVDSLNTGELFF. The CDR3 region has the DNA TGCAGCGTCGTGGACAGTCTGAACACCGGGGAGCTGTTTTTT.

Here the CDR3 reads CASSIVTGTGGKETQYF. The DNA of the CDR3 is TGTGCCAGTAGTATAGTCACCGGGACAGGGGGAAAAGAGACCCAGTACTTC. The rearrangement joins TRBV19 to TRBJ2-5; 11 bases match TRBD1. Per the germline V gene, CDR1 is LNHDA and CDR2 is SQIVND (reference sequence). The CDR3 totals 17 residues. V trimming: 1 base; J trimming: 3 bases; junction bases outside the gene matches: 7.

This clone came up once. The chain employs TRBV2 and TRBJ1-5; TRBD1 matches at 7 bases. The V segment lost 8 bases and the J segment 4 bases; nucleotides outside the gene matches: 8. The V gene's germline CDR1 is SNHLY and CDR2 FYNNEI. The CDR3 contains 14 residues. CDR3 coding DNA: TGTGCCAGCTCGACCGGGACAGTTAATCAGCCCCAGCATTTT. This encodes CASSTGTVNQPQHF.

Only one count was recorded for this clone. The chain links TRBV28 to TRBJ1-6; no firm D call. The germline CDR1 and CDR2 sequences are MDHEN and SYDVKM. Trimming stripped 7 bases from V and 8 bases from J, with 12 bases between. This CDR3 comprises 13 residues. DNA for the CDR3: TGTGCCAGCAACCCATTTCTATATTCACCCCTCCACTTT. It encodes CASNPFLYSPLHF.

This chain connects TRBV5-8 to TRBJ2-7, with unresolved D. The CDR3 has 14 amino acids. Germline V gene data show CDR1 as SGHTS and CDR2 as YDEGEE. Trimming left V 0 bases short and J 4 bases short, with 11 bases between. This chain's CDR3 is CASSLVQHLYEQYF. The CDR3 nucleotides are TGTGCCAGCAGCTTGGTACAGCATCTGTACGAGCAGTACTTC.

On this clone itself: At one end, the junction sequence differs from germline, possibly due to a read error. The V call is TRBV7-9, the J call TRBJ1-1; 7 bases agree with TRBD1. This CDR3 contains 14 residues. The germline V gene encodes CDR1 SEHNR and CDR2 FQNEAQ (reference sequence). CDR3 coding DNA: TGTTCCAGCTCAACAGGGGTGCAGCGCACTGAAGCTTTCTTT. Protein: CSSSTGVQRTEAFF.

A single count supports this clone. The V call is TRBV2, the J call TRBJ1-4, with 8 bases that match TRBD1. Germline V gene sequence: CDR1 SNHLY, CDR2 FYNNEI. This CDR3 has 14 amino acids. Losses at the gene ends were 7 bases for V and 8 bases for J; bases not matched to a gene: 9. CDR3 loop: CASKSRQGSEKLFF. CDR3 bases: TGTGCCAGCAAGAGCCGACAGGGGAGCGAAAAACTGTTTTTT.

The chain uses TRBV28 and TRBJ2-7, with TRBD1 matching 10 bases. J was trimmed by 5 bases and V by 1 base; bases with no gene match: 5. Germline CDR1 MDHEN, CDR2 SYDVKM. The CDR3 sequence is 15 residues long. CDR3 DNA sequence: TGTGCCAGCAGTTTATTAGCTGGACAGGGGGACGAGCAGTACTTC. Protein: CASSLLAGQGDEQYF.

The chain uses TRBV11-1 and TRBJ2-7; possible D gene TRBD1, 5 bases. The germline gives CDR1 SGHAT, CDR2 FQDESV (reference sequence). With 1 base removed from V and 7 bases from J, the gap between germline ends came to 8 bases. The CDR3 extends over 12 amino acids. The CDR3 region has the DNA TGTGCCAGCAGCTTAGGGGGCCAGGAGCAGTACTTC. Translating gives CASSLGGQEQYF.